The T cell receptor beta chain under discussion was sequenced for a study of T cell repertoires in cytomegalovirus infection. Study information: Recently identified HLA-C-restricted CMV epitopes were among the peptides used. TCR beta signatures that were public indicated CMV infection and matching HLA type.

This clonotype has ten or more counts. The antigen is undetermined. Notes on the study in general: The study identified carriers of CMV plus the relevant HLA from cumulative public TCR beta family frequency. HLA-C-restricted, CMV-specific TCR beta clonotypes were dominant ex vivo.

CDR3 size: 15 residues. The V and J ends lost 3 bases and 2 bases respectively, with 11 bases between them. Germline lookup yields CDR1 SGHAT and CDR2 FQNNGV. TCRdb called the reads again in MiXCR, with one record for every CDR3 protein. The sample has about 46,000 distinct CDR3 sequences, nearly 20% seen once. The receptor comes from a human donor in good health (CMV status not recorded). Some clones in this sample may be carry-over from other donors' samples. This rearrangement joins TRBV11-2 to TRBJ2-4; D is undetermined. The sequenced sample was CD8+ T cells from cultured PBMCs, obtained from culture after CMV antigen stimulation. CDR3 sequence: CASSFAEASKNIQYF. CDR3 coding DNA: TGTGCCAGCAGCTTCGCTGAGGCCTCCAAAAACATTCAGTACTTC.